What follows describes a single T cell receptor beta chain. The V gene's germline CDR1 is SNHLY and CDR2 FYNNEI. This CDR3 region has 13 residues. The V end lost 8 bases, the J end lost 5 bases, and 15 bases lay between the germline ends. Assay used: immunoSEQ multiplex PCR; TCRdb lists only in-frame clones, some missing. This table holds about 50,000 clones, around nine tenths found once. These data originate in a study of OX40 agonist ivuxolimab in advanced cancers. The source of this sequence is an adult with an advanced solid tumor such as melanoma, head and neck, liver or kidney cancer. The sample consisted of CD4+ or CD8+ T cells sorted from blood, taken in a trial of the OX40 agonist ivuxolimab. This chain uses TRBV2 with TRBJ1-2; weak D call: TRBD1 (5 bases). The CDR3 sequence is CASRPGGGYGYTF. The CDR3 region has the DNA TGTGCCAGCCGCCCCGGGGGAGGTTATGGCTACACCTTC. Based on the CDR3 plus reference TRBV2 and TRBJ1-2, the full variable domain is EPEVTQTPSHQVTQMGQEVILRCVPISNHLYFYWYRQILGQKVEFLVSFYNNEISEKSEIFDDQFSVERPDGSNFTLKIRSTKLEDSAMYFCASRPGGGYGYTFGSGTRLTVV.